This TCR beta chain emerged from a study of CD8+ T cells in alopecia areata. Whole-study context: At a dose of 5 to 10 mg twice daily, oral tofacitinib was given to treated patients. Patients in the study were on tofacitinib for 6 to 18 months, then off it for 6 months.

cDNA prepared by RNA extraction and subsequent reverse transcription served as the template for sequencing. Assay: immunoSEQ multiplex PCR; the TCRdb copy retains only in-frame clones and omits some. This sample has 120,000 to 150,000 clones, with roughly 44% found just once. Findings and limits, study-wide: With patients, TCR sharing proved less clear than in mice, a difference possibly related to HLA. Scalp samples also yield sequences of resident alphabeta T cells from normal skin.

The CDR3 sequence is 15 residues long. Trimming cost V 4 bases and J 7 bases, with 18 bases left between them. Germline V gene lookup returns CDR1 SGDLS and CDR2 YYNGEE. Worth noting for this clone: What it binds is not known.

The rearrangement links TRBV9 to TRBJ2-1; D is perhaps TRBD1 (6 bases). Sequencing used CD4+ T cells sorted from blood. The origin of this receptor is a human donor with alopecia areata. CDR3 sequence reads: CASSTNRVGENEQFF. In DNA form, the CDR3 reads TGTGCCAGCAGCACTAACAGGGTGGGTGAGAATGAGCAGTTCTTC. The full variable domain, with the rest looked up from reference TRBV9 and TRBJ2-1, is DSGVTQTPKHLITATGQRVTLRCSPRSGDLSVYWYQQSLDQGLQFLIQYYNGEERAKGNILERFSAQQFPDLHSELNLSSLELGDSALYFCASSTNRVGENEQFFGPGTRLTVL.